The 20 T cell receptor beta chains listed next were all sequenced from one sample in a study of T cell changes during pregnancy in multiple sclerosis. Sequencing used immunoSEQ multiplex PCR; TCRdb keeps in-frame clones, though not all of them. The table has tens of thousands of clones, about nine tenths seen once. The sample in question was peripheral blood, obtained in the third trimester of pregnancy. The receptors come from a female donor in good health, enrolled as a control in a pregnancy study.

CDR3 nucleotide sequence: TGTGCCAGCAGCATCGGACAGATTAAAAACTATGGCTACACCTTC. Its translation: CASSIGQIKNYGYTF. This chain connects TRBV11-2 to TRBJ1-2; weak D call: TRBD1 (6 bases). Trimming took off 5 bases at V and 2 bases at J, with 15 bases between the two ends. Germline V gives CDR1 SGHAT, CDR2 FQNNGV. The CDR3 runs to 15 residues.

The chain combines TRBV27 with TRBJ2-7; 7 nucleotides agree with TRBD1. The CDR3 length is 14 residues. V lost 5 bases to trimming and J lost 4 bases; unmatched junction nucleotides: 8. Germline V lookup: CDR1 MNHEY, CDR2 SMNVEV (reference sequence). DNA of the CDR3: TGTGCCAGCAGTCTCCGGGACAGCACATACGAGCAGTACTTC. Its translation: CASSLRDSTYEQYF.

This chain connects TRBV6-5 to TRBJ1-1; D is undetermined. V was clipped by 0 bases and J by 7 bases, with 15 bases between them. CDR3 length: 15 residues. Germline CDR1 MNHEY, CDR2 SVGAGI. The chain's CDR3 is CASSYSFAPRGEAFF. The CDR3, as DNA: TGTGCCAGCAGTTACTCGTTCGCTCCGCGGGGTGAAGCTTTCTTT.

The DNA of the CDR3 is TGTGCCTGGAGTCCTCTCGACAGGGGGCTTGCTGAAGCTTTCTTT. It yields the protein CAWSPLDRGLAEAFF. The chain combines TRBV30 with TRBJ1-1; 10 positions match TRBD1. The V gene's germline CDR1 is GTSNPN and CDR2 SVGIG (reference sequence). The CDR3 runs 15 residues. After removal of 2 bases from V and 6 bases from J, the junction contained 9 bases not matched to a gene.

The chain employs TRBV7-8 and TRBJ2-5; the match to TRBD1 covers 10 bases. The CDR3 spans 16 residues. From germline, CDR1 is SGHVS and CDR2 FQNEAQ. V lost 1 base and J lost 2; bases outside the gene matches: 4. Written as DNA, the CDR3 is TGTGCCAGCAGCTTAGGGACAGGGGGTGAGCAAGAGACCCAGTACTTC. This encodes CASSLGTGGEQETQYF.

J is TRBJ1-3 and V is TRBV27, with D perhaps TRBD1 (6 bases). Trimming cost V 4 bases and J 2 bases, with 9 bases left between them. Looked up from germline, CDR1 is MNHEY and CDR2 is SMNVEV (reference sequence). This CDR3 has 14 residues. The CDR3 spells CASSSQGAGNTIYF. The CDR3, as DNA: TGTGCCAGCAGTTCACAGGGTGCTGGAAACACCATATATTTT.

The chain is built from TRBV27 and TRBJ1-1; TRBD1 matches at 7 bases. Germline loops: CDR1 MNHEY, CDR2 SMNVEV (reference sequence). After removal of 2 bases from V and 6 bases from J, the junction contained 15 bases not matched to a gene. The CDR3 is 17 amino acids. Here the CDR3 reads CASSLDPPQGVRAEAFF. CDR3 sequence (DNA): TGTGCCAGCAGTTTAGATCCACCCCAGGGGGTACGCGCTGAAGCTTTCTTT.

The chain carries TRBV7-3 and TRBJ1-3, with D possibly matching TRBD1 (6 bases). V shed 5 bases and J shed 4 bases, with 12 bases lying between them. The CDR3 length is 14 residues. Germline-derived CDR1 and CDR2 are SGHTA and FQGTGA. For the CDR3, the DNA is TGTGCCAGCAGCCGCGGACAGTCGGGAAACACCATATATTTT. Protein: CASSRGQSGNTIYF.

V gene TRBV5-1 combines with J gene TRBJ1-1; D remains unclear. The CDR3 runs to 16 residues. V was shortened by 0 bases and J by 0 bases, with 12 bases between the two germline ends. Germline V lookup: CDR1 SGHRS, CDR2 YFSETQ. The DNA for the CDR3 is TGCGCCAGCAGCTTGGGAACTTTCCATCTGAACACTGAAGCTTTCTTT. Residues: CASSLGTFHLNTEAFF.

This sequence joins TRBV9 and TRBJ2-3; TRBD2 agrees at 12 bases. V trimming: 3 bases; J trimming: 4 bases; junction bases outside the gene matches: 9. The CDR3 is 17 residues long. Germline V gives CDR1 SGDLS, CDR2 YYNGEE. DNA for the CDR3: TGTGCCAGCAGCGGAGGCTGGGCTAGCGGGAGGGCAGATACGCAGTATTTT. Amino acids: CASSGGWASGRADTQYF.

This rearrangement joins TRBV19 to TRBJ1-1; D is perhaps TRBD1 (6 bases). The germline V gene encodes CDR1 LNHDA and CDR2 SQIVND (reference sequence). The ends were cut back, 9 bases at V and 5 bases at J, with 19 bases in the middle. CDR3 length: 14 amino acids. The CDR3 DNA sequence: TGTGCCAGCATAGGAGGGCGGGGGCCTACTGAAGCTTTCTTT. Translated, it gives CASIGGRGPTEAFF.

This clone was picked up a small number of times. The rearrangement joins TRBV5-1 to TRBJ1-1, with 9 bases matching TRBD1. V lost 0 bases and J lost 4; bases outside the gene matches: 7. Germline V lookup: CDR1 SGHRS, CDR2 YFSETQ. CDR3 size: 16 residues. The CDR3 bases are TGCGCCAGCAGCTTGGCCTCTACGACAGGGGGCACTGAAGCTTTCTTT. Translating gives CASSLASTTGGTEAFF.

The chain recombines TRBV7-6 with TRBJ2-2, with TRBD1 identical over 10 bases. Germline V gene data show CDR1 as SGHVS and CDR2 as FNYEAQ. J lost 4 bases, V lost 5 bases, and 4 bases had no gene match. This CDR3 contains 15 residues. The CDR3 DNA follows: TGTGCCAGCAGCCGGGACAGGGGCCTCACCGGGGAGCTGTTTTTT. Encoded protein: CASSRDRGLTGELFF.

The rearrangement uses TRBV27 and TRBJ2-5, with a weak D call TRBD2 (5 bases). With 4 bases removed from V and 8 bases from J, the gap between germline ends came to 17 bases. Germline V gene lookup returns CDR1 MNHEY and CDR2 SMNVEV (reference sequence). The CDR3 consists of 14 residues. The CDR3 is CASSSGLMWGTQYF. The DNA of the CDR3 is TGTGCCAGCAGTTCCGGACTGATGTGGGGAACCCAGTACTTC.

The rearrangement links TRBV27 to TRBJ2-7, with 10 bases aligning to TRBD2. This CDR3 is 15 amino acids long. V lost 5 bases, J lost 2 bases, and 6 bases stayed unmatched. Germline V gene lookup returns CDR1 MNHEY and CDR2 SMNVEV (reference sequence). The DNA of the CDR3 is TGTGCCAGCAGTACAGGGACTAGCGAAACCTACGAGCAGTACTTC. Its translation is CASSTGTSETYEQYF.

The chain couples TRBV18 to TRBJ2-1; D gene unclear. Trimming removed 3 bases from V and 4 bases from J, with 13 bases in between. CDR1 is KGHSH, CDR2 LQKENI, per germline. The CDR3 is made up of 15 amino acids. CDR3 sequence reads: CASSPNDLRYNEQFF. CDR3 nucleotides: TGTGCCAGCTCACCGAATGACCTGCGGTACAATGAGCAGTTCTTC.

The chain has TRBV7-2 and TRBJ2-1, with TRBD2 identical over 12 bases. V was clipped by 5 bases and J by 10 bases; unmatched bases: 12. CDR3 length equals 16 residues. The V gene's germline CDR1 is SGHTA and CDR2 FQGNSA. In nucleotides, the CDR3 is TGTGCCAGCAGCGCAACCGGGACTAGCGGGCAAATGGAGCAGTTCTTC. This gives the protein CASSATGTSGQMEQFF.

The chain recombines TRBV18 with TRBJ2-6; no definite D call. Germline CDR1 is KGHSH and CDR2 is LQKENI. Trimming cost V 1 base and J 0 bases, with 10 bases left between them. The CDR3 covers 17 residues. Here the CDR3 DNA reads TGTGCCAGCTCACCACTGAGACACCACTCTGGGGCCAACGTCCTGACTTTC. Amino acids: CASSPLRHHSGANVLTF.

This clone was recorded once. V gene TRBV7-2 combines with J gene TRBJ2-3; TRBD2 matches at 12 bases. The CDR3 is made up of 15 amino acids. Germline CDR1 and CDR2: SGHTA and FQGNSA. With 6 bases clipped from V and 5 bases from J, the junction kept 6 bases outside the gene matches. The DNA for the CDR3 is TGTGCCAGCAGTCCCCCTAGCGGGAGGGGAGATACGCAGTATTTT. It encodes CASSPPSGRGDTQYF. Drawing the rest from reference TRBV7-2 and TRBJ2-3, the complete variable domain is GAGVSQSPSNKVTEKGKDVELRCDPISGHTALYWYRQSLGQGLEFLIYFQGNSAPDKSGLPSDRFSAERTGGSVSTLTIQRTQQEDSAVYLCASSPPSGRGDTQYFGPGTRLTVL.

V and J are TRBV6-1 and TRBJ1-2; TRBD1 aligns across 8 bases. Germline V lookup: CDR1 MNHNS, CDR2 SASEGT. This CDR3 spans 13 amino acids. The ends lost 5 bases at V and 4 bases at J; junction bases unmatched: 3. For the CDR3, the DNA is TGTGCCAGCAGTTTGACAGGGGCCTATGGCTACACCTTC. It specifies CASSLTGAYGYTF.